The rows below give T cell receptor beta chains drawn from one sample of a study of blood T cell repertoires in COVID-19. The method was immunoSEQ multiplex PCR; TCRdb's version includes in-frame clones alone and lacks a portion of them. Of approximately 15,000 clones listed, roughly four fifths are singletons. Sequencing used peripheral blood. The receptors were gathered from a man aged 40-49 years with active or convalescent COVID-19. The CDR3 runs from the conserved cysteine through the conserved F or W. The order of the fields is CDR3 DNA, CDR3 protein, V gene, clone size, D gene, J gene. A D gene is named only where the DNA matches it firmly. Clone size appears in some rows only: once, few, many, or a class for an expanded clone.

DNA: TGTGCCAGCAGCTCAAGGTTGCTAGCCATTGAGCAGTTCTTC
CDR3: CASSSRLLAIEQFF
V: TRBV6-5
size: .
D: .
J: TRBJ2-1

DNA: TGTGCCAGCAGTCCGGAGATTGTGACAGATACGCAGTATTTT
CDR3: CASSPEIVTDTQYF
V: TRBV2
size: .
D: .
J: TRBJ2-3

DNA: TGCGCCAGCAGCTTACGGGGTGACGAGCAGTACTTC
CDR3: CASSLRGDEQYF
V: TRBV5-1
size: .
D: .
J: TRBJ2-7

DNA: TGTGCCAGCAGAACTGACAGGGGCCCCCACTACGAGCAGTACTTC
CDR3: CASRTDRGPHYEQYF
V: TRBV7-8
size: .
D: TRBD1
J: TRBJ2-7

DNA: TGCGCCAGCAAGGCAGCGGGTACGTCCTACAATGAGCAGTTCTTC
CDR3: CASKAAGTSYNEQFF
V: TRBV5-1
size: .
D: .
J: TRBJ2-1

DNA: TGCAGCGCAGGATGGCAGGGTTCTGGCTACACCTTC
CDR3: CSAGWQGSGYTF
V: TRBV29-1
size: .
D: .
J: TRBJ1-2

DNA: TGCGCCAGCAGCCAAGAGAGGGACGGGACTCTTTTTTTT
CDR3: CASSQERDGTLFF
V: TRBV4-3
size: .
D: .
J: TRBJ1-4

DNA: TGTGCCAGCAGCTCCGGGACAGGGATAGGCGGCTACACCTTC
CDR3: CASSSGTGIGGYTF
V: TRBV5-4
size: .
D: TRBD1
J: TRBJ1-2

DNA: TGTGCCAGTAGTACCCCGCGGGGGGATACGAGTGAAAAACTGTTTTTT
CDR3: CASSTPRGDTSEKLFF
V: TRBV19
size: .
D: .
J: TRBJ1-4

DNA: TGCGCCAGCAGCCAAGGTCCAGGGACAGGGGGTGAAAAACTGTTTTTT
CDR3: CASSQGPGTGGEKLFF
V: TRBV4-3
size: .
D: TRBD1
J: TRBJ1-4

DNA: TGCGCCAGCAGCTTAGGTGGACAGGGGACAAACATTCAGTACTTC
CDR3: CASSLGGQGTNIQYF
V: TRBV5-1
size: .
D: TRBD1
J: TRBJ2-4

DNA: TGTGCCAGCAGCCCGTACCAGGGGCCGAGTCAGCCCCAGCATTTT
CDR3: CASSPYQGPSQPQHF
V: TRBV7-8
size: large
D: .
J: TRBJ1-5

DNA: TGTGCCAGCAGCCAATCCTACGAGCAGTACTTC
CDR3: CASSQSYEQYF
V: TRBV11-2
size: .
D: .
J: TRBJ2-7

DNA: TGTGCCAGTCCAAAAGGAACGACAGGGAGGTACGAGCAGTACTTC
CDR3: CASPKGTTGRYEQYF
V: TRBV6-4
size: .
D: .
J: TRBJ2-7

DNA: TGTGCCTGGAGCCCACAGGGTCTCGGCTACGAGCAGTACTTC
CDR3: CAWSPQGLGYEQYF
V: TRBV30
size: .
D: .
J: TRBJ2-7

DNA: TGCAGCGTTGAGGGAGGGGCGGATAATTCACCCCTCCACTTT
CDR3: CSVEGGADNSPLHF
V: TRBV29-1
size: .
D: .
J: TRBJ1-6

DNA: TGTGCCAGCAGCTTACCCCGCGGACAGAAGCGGAGCGAGACCCAGTACTTC
CDR3: CASSLPRGQKRSETQYF
V: TRBV7-3
size: .
D: .
J: TRBJ2-5

DNA: TGTGCCACCAGTGAGGGACAGGGTGCGAACACTGAAGCTTTCTTT
CDR3: CATSEGQGANTEAFF
V: TRBV24-1
size: .
D: TRBD1
J: TRBJ1-1

DNA: TGTGCCAGCAGTTACTCGGAAATGGAGGGGTCTGGAAACACCATATATTTT
CDR3: CASSYSEMEGSGNTIYF
V: TRBV6-2/TRBV6-3
size: .
D: .
J: TRBJ1-3

DNA: TGTGCCTGGAGGCTAGCGGGGGGCCGGGAGACCCAGTACTTC
CDR3: CAWRLAGGRETQYF
V: TRBV30
size: .
D: TRBD2
J: TRBJ2-5

DNA: TGTGCCAGCAGCTCCGACGAGGTATCCCACAATGAGCAGTTCTTC
CDR3: CASSSDEVSHNEQFF
V: TRBV7-9
size: .
D: .
J: TRBJ2-1

DNA: TGTGCCAGCAGTTACCCCCCCGGGACAGTCCCAGATACGCAGTATTTT
CDR3: CASSYPPGTVPDTQYF
V: TRBV6-6
size: .
D: TRBD1
J: TRBJ2-3

DNA: TGCAGCGTGGCGTCAGGGAAAGAGACCCAGTACTTC
CDR3: CSVASGKETQYF
V: TRBV29-1
size: .
D: .
J: TRBJ2-5

DNA: TGTGCCACCCGACTAGCGGGATCGGGCGAGCAGTACTTC
CDR3: CATRLAGSGEQYF
V: TRBV19
size: .
D: TRBD2
J: TRBJ2-7

DNA: TGTGCCAGCAGCCCACTTGATGGGAGCAATGAGCAGTTCTTC
CDR3: CASSPLDGSNEQFF
V: TRBV11-3
size: .
D: .
J: TRBJ2-1

DNA: TGTGCCAGCAGCCCCACTCGGGTAACCTACGAGCAGTACTTC
CDR3: CASSPTRVTYEQYF
V: TRBV5-6
size: .
D: .
J: TRBJ2-7

DNA: TGTGCCAGCAGGCTCACAGGGGCCTTCTATAGCAATCAGCCCCAGCATTTT
CDR3: CASRLTGAFYSNQPQHF
V: TRBV28
size: .
D: TRBD1
J: TRBJ1-5

DNA: TGTGCCAGCAGCTTAAGAGGACAGCCCAAGGCTTTCTTT
CDR3: CASSLRGQPKAFF
V: TRBV11-3
size: .
D: .
J: TRBJ1-1

DNA: TGTGCCAGCACCTGGAGCCAAGAGACCCAGTACTTC
CDR3: CASTWSQETQYF
V: TRBV6-6
size: few
D: .
J: TRBJ2-5

DNA: TGTGCCAGCAGTTCGGAGATGGGGGCGCTACCCTACGAGCAGTACTTC
CDR3: CASSSEMGALPYEQYF
V: TRBV28
size: .
D: .
J: TRBJ2-7

DNA: TGTGCCAGCAGTTCTGACAATGAGCAGTTCTTC
CDR3: CASSSDNEQFF
V: TRBV6-6
size: .
D: .
J: TRBJ2-1

DNA: TGTGCCAGCAGCTTAGCACTAGCGGGAGTCTCAGATACGCAGTATTTT
CDR3: CASSLALAGVSDTQYF
V: TRBV11-2
size: few
D: TRBD2
J: TRBJ2-3

DNA: TGTGCCAGCAGTTTACAGGGGGGAAGCAATCAGCCCCAGCATTTT
CDR3: CASSLQGGSNQPQHF
V: TRBV28
size: .
D: TRBD1
J: TRBJ1-5

DNA: TGTGCCAGTAGTATAGTCGCAGGGAAGAACACTGAAGCTTTCTTT
CDR3: CASSIVAGKNTEAFF
V: TRBV19
size: .
D: .
J: TRBJ1-1

DNA: TGTGCCTGGAGTGTATGGGGAGTTGGAAACATTCAGTACTTC
CDR3: CAWSVWGVGNIQYF
V: TRBV30
size: .
D: .
J: TRBJ2-4

DNA: TGTGCCAGCAGCCCAAACAGGGTTTCTGAAGCTTTCTTT
CDR3: CASSPNRVSEAFF
V: TRBV11-3
size: .
D: .
J: TRBJ1-1

DNA: TGTGCCAGCAGCCAGGGACTTTGCGAGCAGTACTTC
CDR3: CASSQGLCEQYF
V: TRBV3-1/TRBV3-2
size: .
D: .
J: TRBJ2-7

DNA: TGCGCCAGCAGTTTGGGACAGGGGGCTAACGAGCAGTACTTC
CDR3: CASSLGQGANEQYF
V: TRBV5-1
size: .
D: TRBD1
J: TRBJ2-7

DNA: TGCGCCAGCAGCTCCCGAGGGGGCAATGAGCAGTTCTTC
CDR3: CASSSRGGNEQFF
V: TRBV5-1
size: .
D: .
J: TRBJ2-1

DNA: TGTGCCAGCAGCCCTACTAGCGGCCAAACCTACGAGCAGTACTTC
CDR3: CASSPTSGQTYEQYF
V: TRBV7-2
size: .
D: TRBD2
J: TRBJ2-7

DNA: TGTGCCAGCAGCTCGGCTAGTCTAATGAACACTGAAGCTTTCTTT
CDR3: CASSSASLMNTEAFF
V: TRBV5-4
size: .
D: .
J: TRBJ1-1

DNA: TGTGCCAGCAGTTACAGGGGTAGCGGGCGGTACAATGAGCAGTTCTTC
CDR3: CASSYRGSGRYNEQFF
V: TRBV6-5
size: once
D: TRBD2
J: TRBJ2-1

DNA: TGTGCCAGCAGGCGGGACAGGGTACGGGAAAAACTGTTTTTT
CDR3: CASRRDRVREKLFF
V: TRBV28
size: .
D: TRBD1
J: TRBJ1-4

DNA: TGTGCCAGCAGCCCAGGGACACACTCTGGAAACACCATATATTTT
CDR3: CASSPGTHSGNTIYF
V: TRBV7-2
size: .
D: .
J: TRBJ1-3

DNA: TGTGCCAGCAGCCCGGGACAGTTCTATGGCTACACCTTC
CDR3: CASSPGQFYGYTF
V: TRBV7-3
size: .
D: TRBD1
J: TRBJ1-2

DNA: TGTGCCAGCAGCAGCTATACTTTGGGAGCCCAGAATGAAAAACTGTTTTTT
CDR3: CASSSYTLGAQNEKLFF
V: TRBV5-6
size: .
D: .
J: TRBJ1-4

DNA: TGTGCCAGCAGTTACTCCGCCCCCCCACCAAGACAGCGAGGCGGCAATGAGCAGTTCTTC
CDR3: CASSYSAPPPRQRGGNEQFF
V: TRBV6-2/TRBV6-3
size: .
D: .
J: TRBJ2-1

DNA: TGCGCCAGCAGATGGCAGGGGATGAACACTGAAGCTTTCTTT
CDR3: CASRWQGMNTEAFF
V: TRBV4-1
size: .
D: .
J: TRBJ1-1

DNA: TGTGCCAGCAGCCCGGCCGACGCGGGAGGATCCCACGAGCAGTACTTC
CDR3: CASSPADAGGSHEQYF
V: TRBV3-1/TRBV3-2
size: .
D: TRBD2
J: TRBJ2-7

DNA: TGTGCCAGCAGCTTAGATCGGGGGGGCCTCAATGAGCAGTTCTTC
CDR3: CASSLDRGGLNEQFF
V: TRBV7-8
size: .
D: TRBD2
J: TRBJ2-1

DNA: TGCGCCAGCAGCTCGACAGGGCCCTACAATGAGCAGTTCTTC
CDR3: CASSSTGPYNEQFF
V: TRBV5-1
size: .
D: TRBD1
J: TRBJ2-1

DNA: TGTGCCAGCAGTTCGAGACAGTTTGGGAACTACGAGCAGTACTTC
CDR3: CASSSRQFGNYEQYF
V: TRBV6-5
size: .
D: .
J: TRBJ2-7

DNA: TGTGCCAGCAGTGCACGGACCGGGGGGGCGGGGTCCCAATACGAGCAGTACTTC
CDR3: CASSARTGGAGSQYEQYF
V: TRBV6-1
size: few
D: TRBD2
J: TRBJ2-7

DNA: TGCGCCAGCAGCCAAGAGTATTCGGCAAGGGGAGAGACCCAGTACTTC
CDR3: CASSQEYSARGETQYF
V: TRBV4-3
size: .
D: .
J: TRBJ2-5

DNA: TGTGCCAGTAGTAGAGGGCTTTCTGAGACCCAGTACTTC
CDR3: CASSRGLSETQYF
V: TRBV19
size: .
D: .
J: TRBJ2-5

DNA: TGTGCCAGCAGTTCTAACAGGGGTGGTGAAAAACTGTTTTTT
CDR3: CASSSNRGGEKLFF
V: TRBV7-2
size: .
D: TRBD1
J: TRBJ1-4